The 26 T cell receptor beta chains in this list originate from one sample, sequenced in a study of OX40 agonist ivuxolimab in advanced cancers. Only in-frame clones appear in the TCRdb table, and some are missing; sequencing was by immunoSEQ multiplex PCR. The table has about 38,000 clones, approximately 90% seen once. The input for sequencing was CD4+ or CD8+ T cells sorted from blood, taken in a trial of the OX40 agonist ivuxolimab. These receptors all come from an adult with an advanced solid tumor such as melanoma, head and neck, liver or kidney cancer.

The V gene is TRBV7-9, the J gene TRBJ1-5; 8 bases are shared with TRBD1. V gave up 0 bases and J gave up 5 bases; unmatched junction bases: 3. CDR1 is SEHNR and CDR2 is FQNEAQ in the germline V gene (reference sequence). The CDR3 totals 15 residues. The CDR3 bases are TGTGCCAGCAGCTTAGCGGACAGGGAAGATCAGCCCCAGCATTTT. Its translation: CASSLADREDQPQHF.

This chain's CDR3 is CASSQGARSINEQFF. CDR3 DNA sequence: TGCGCCAGCAGCCAAGGGGCTCGAAGCATAAATGAGCAGTTCTTC. The genes are TRBV4-3 and TRBJ2-1, with D uncertain. The ends were cut back, 1 base at V and 7 bases at J, with 14 bases in the middle. The CDR3 covers 15 residues. Germline CDR1 is LGHNA and CDR2 is YSLEER.

The chain recombines TRBV27 with TRBJ2-3; perhaps TRBD2 as D (6 bases). V lost 2 bases, J lost 3 bases, and 12 bases lay in between. This CDR3 has 15 residues. Germline V gene lookup returns CDR1 MNHEY and CDR2 SMNVEV (reference sequence). The DNA of the CDR3 is TGTGCCAGCAGTTTAGCTGGACTAACAACAGATACGCAGTATTTT. As protein: CASSLAGLTTDTQYF.

This clone came up a few times. The chain recombines TRBV11-2 with TRBJ2-7; D possibly corresponds to TRBD1 (5 bases). The CDR3 runs to 15 residues. CDR1 and CDR2 from the germline V gene are SGHAT and FQNNGV. V was trimmed by 0 bases and J by 4 bases, leaving 13 bases between them. CDR3 region: CASSLESGLRYEQYF. CDR3 bases: TGTGCCAGCAGCTTAGAGTCAGGGCTCAGGTACGAGCAGTACTTC.

The V gene is TRBV5-1, the J gene TRBJ2-1; D possibly corresponds to TRBD2 (5 bases). Germline CDR1 reads SGHRS; CDR2 reads YFSETQ. There are 15 residues in the CDR3. Between the trimmed V and J ends, which lost 4 bases and 0 bases, there was a span of 11 bases. CDR3 DNA: TGCGCCAGCAGCGTGTTGGGGAGCTCCTACAATGAGCAGTTCTTC. This codes for CASSVLGSSYNEQFF.

The V gene is TRBV28, the J gene TRBJ1-4, with unresolved D. CDR1 and CDR2 from the germline V gene are MDHEN and SYDVKM. The germline V and J ends were trimmed by 7 bases and 4 bases, with 19 bases remaining between them. This CDR3 is built from 16 residues. DNA of the CDR3: TGTGCCAGCAACCCGAGTAGTCAATCCTTTAATGAAAAACTGTTTTTT. It is translated as CASNPSSQSFNEKLFF.

V is TRBV6-5 and J is TRBJ2-2; D is ambiguous. V gave up 4 bases and J gave up 7 bases, with 7 bases separating them. CDR3 length equals 12 residues. CDR1 and CDR2 (germline): MNHEY, SVGAGI. CDR3 coding DNA: TGTGCCAGCAGTTGGTATGGCGGGGAGCTGTTTTTT. Translated: CASSWYGGELFF.

V is TRBV27 and J is TRBJ2-7; 9 nucleotides match TRBD1. Losses at the gene ends were 7 bases for V and 1 base for J; bases not matched to a gene: 8. Germline V lookup: CDR1 MNHEY, CDR2 SMNVEV (reference sequence). CDR3 length: 15 residues. As DNA, the CDR3 is TGTGCCAGCACACCGGGACAGGGTTTTTCCTACGAGCAGTACTTC. It is translated as CASTPGQGFSYEQYF.

The chain has TRBV7-8 and TRBJ2-7, with a possible D match to TRBD2 (5 bases). The CDR3 has 17 residues. V lost 0 bases and J lost 0, with 15 bases in between. CDR1 SGHVS and CDR2 FQNEAQ come from the germline V gene. The CDR3 nucleotides are TGTGCCAGCAGCTTAGCGAGGGTACAGATGAACTCCTACGAGCAGTACTTC. It is translated as CASSLARVQMNSYEQYF. The variable domain in full, with the rest retrieved from reference TRBV7-8 and TRBJ2-7, is GAGVSQSPRYKVAKRGQDVALRCDPISGHVSLFWYQQALGQGPEFLTYFQNEAQLDKSGLPSDRFFAERPEGSVSTLKIQRTQQEDSAVYLCASSLARVQMNSYEQYFGPGTRLTVT.

The chain combines TRBV7-6 with TRBJ2-7, with D uncertain. V lost 5 bases, J lost 3 bases, and 11 bases lay in between. CDR1 is SGHVS and CDR2 is FNYEAQ in the germline V gene. CDR3 length: 13 residues. Written as DNA, the CDR3 is TGTGCCAGCAGCGAGCACGATCTCTACGAGCAGTACTTC. It yields the protein CASSEHDLYEQYF. The entire variable domain, with the rest obtained from reference TRBV7-6 and TRBJ2-7, is as follows: GAGVSQSPRYKVTKRGQDVALRCDPISGHVSLYWYRQALGQGPEFLTYFNYEAQQDKSGLPNDRFSAERPEGSISTLTIQRTEQRDSAMYRCASSEHDLYEQYFGPGTRLTVT.

The rearrangement links TRBV7-6 to TRBJ2-1; 9 nucleotides align to TRBD2. Unmatched junction bases numbered 2, after V lost 0 bases and J lost 8 bases. Germline CDR1 is SGHVS and CDR2 is FNYEAQ. The CDR3 length is 14 residues. CDR3 bases: TGTGCCAGCAGCTTAGCCAGGACTAGCGATGAGCAGTTCTTC. It specifies CASSLARTSDEQFF.

The rearrangement uses TRBV4-1 and TRBJ2-5, with D possibly being TRBD1 (6 bases). Germline lookup yields CDR1 MGHRA and CDR2 YSYEKL. CDR3 length: 14 amino acids. The V and J ends lost 2 bases and 6 bases respectively, with 13 bases between them. The DNA for the CDR3 is TGCGCCAGCAGCCAAATGGGACACGGAAAGACCCAGTACTTC. It codes for CASSQMGHGKTQYF.

In regard to this clone: Within the sample, other DNA sequences also encode this same CDR3. The genes are TRBV7-9 and TRBJ2-7; D is possibly TRBD1 (5 bases). This CDR3 contains 12 residues. CDR1 SEHNR and CDR2 FQNEAQ come from the germline V gene (reference sequence). V was clipped by 5 bases and J by 1 base, with 6 bases between them. The CDR3 DNA reads TGTGCCAGCAGCGACAGTTCCTACGAGCAGTACTTC. Translated, it gives CASSDSSYEQYF.

The chain links TRBV6-5 to TRBJ2-3; TRBD2 is a possible D gene (5 bases). Germline values: CDR1 MNHEY, CDR2 SVGAGI. The CDR3 length is 15 residues. The ends were cut back, 2 bases at V and 4 bases at J, with 13 bases in the middle. The CDR3, as DNA: TGTGCCAGCAGTTACAACCCACTAGAGTCAGATACGCAGTATTTT. This translates into CASSYNPLESDTQYF.

This chain links TRBV29-1 with TRBJ2-7; 8 bases agree with TRBD1. V gave up 6 bases and J gave up 1 base; unmatched junction bases: 2. This CDR3 comprises 12 residues. Germline V lookup: CDR1 SQVTM, CDR2 ANQGSEA. This CDR3 reads CSVRQGSYEQYF. DNA of the CDR3: TGCAGCGTCCGACAGGGGTCCTACGAGCAGTACTTC.

This chain uses TRBV28 with TRBJ2-3; 7 bases line up with TRBD2. CDR1 is MDHEN and CDR2 is SYDVKM in the germline V gene. Trimming cost V 3 bases and J 4 bases; bases outside gene matches: 1. The length of the CDR3 is 13 residues. The CDR3, as DNA: TGTGCCAGCAGTTTGGGGGGGGCAGATACGCAGTATTTT. Encoded protein: CASSLGGADTQYF.

This chain links TRBV9 with TRBJ2-1; weak D call: TRBD1 (5 bases). Germline CDR1 and CDR2: SGDLS and YYNGEE. V was pared by 0 bases and J by 12 bases, with 19 bases between. CDR3 length: 15 residues. CDR3 sequence (DNA): TGTGCCAGCAGCGTAGAGACAGTAGACGCGTCCGGGCAGTTCTTC. As protein: CASSVETVDASGQFF.

J is TRBJ2-3 and V is TRBV12-1; TRBD1 is the table's D call, not checked against the DNA. TRBV12-1 is a documented pseudogene. The CDR3 has 15 residues. The CDR3 loop reads CASSHPPHSTDTQYF. DNA of the CDR3: TGTGCCAGCAGCCACCCCCCACATAGCACAGATACGCAGTATTTT.

Written as DNA, the CDR3 is TGTGCCACCAGCAGAGATGGAACTAGTAATCAGCCCCAGCATTTT. Its translation is CATSRDGTSNQPQHF. The V gene is TRBV15, the J gene TRBJ1-5; D ambiguous. The CDR3 sequence is 15 residues long. Trimming pared 0 bases from V and 4 bases from J, leaving 10 bases between. Germline CDR1 reads LNHNV; CDR2 reads YYDKDF (reference sequence).

The V and J genes are TRBV27 and TRBJ2-5; D may match TRBD1 or TRBD2 (5 bases each). V gave up 5 bases and J gave up 2 bases, with 12 bases separating them. The CDR3 contains 14 residues. CDR1 and CDR2 (germline): MNHEY, SMNVEV (reference sequence). The CDR3 coding sequence is TGTGCCAGCAGTAAGGGGAGCCGACAAGAGACCCAGTACTTC. Residues: CASSKGSRQETQYF.

V and J are TRBV2 and TRBJ2-7, with D unresolved. There are 12 residues in the CDR3. Germline values: CDR1 SNHLY, CDR2 FYNNEI. V gave up 3 bases and J gave up 2 bases, with 5 bases separating them. The DNA for the CDR3 is TGTGCCAGCAGTGAGTTCACCTACGAGCAGTACTTC. As protein: CASSEFTYEQYF.

The genes are TRBV5-1 and TRBJ2-7, with 8 bases identical to TRBD2. V dropped 4 bases and J dropped 0; count of bases not matched to a gene: 3. The CDR3 runs to 14 residues. Germline assignment: CDR1 SGHRS and CDR2 YFSETQ. This CDR3 is CASSTGGSSYEQYF. Here the CDR3 DNA reads TGCGCCAGCAGCACGGGAGGGAGCTCCTACGAGCAGTACTTC.

The rearrangement links TRBV9 to TRBJ2-7; D possibly uses TRBD1 or TRBD2 (5 bases each). Trimming took off 0 bases at V and 4 bases at J, with 17 bases between the two ends. CDR3 size: 16 residues. Germline-derived CDR1 and CDR2 are SGDLS and YYNGEE. The CDR3: CASSVVWDLIVYEQYF. In DNA, the CDR3 is TGTGCCAGCAGCGTAGTGTGGGACCTCATTGTTTACGAGCAGTACTTC.

J is TRBJ1-1 and V is TRBV28, with D unresolved. The V end was cut by 3 bases, the J end by 1 base, with 12 bases between. Germline loops: CDR1 MDHEN, CDR2 SYDVKM. The CDR3 covers 15 residues. CDR3 in amino acids: CASSFSADGNTEAFF. The CDR3 DNA follows: TGTGCCAGCAGTTTTTCTGCGGACGGGAACACTGAAGCTTTCTTT.

V and J are TRBV5-1 and TRBJ2-7; weak D call: TRBD1 (6 bases). This CDR3 contains 13 residues. Germline V CDR1 and CDR2: SGHRS, YFSETQ. Trimming removed 1 base from V and 2 bases from J, with 7 bases in between. The CDR3 protein is CASSLTGTYEQYF. The DNA of the CDR3 is TGCGCCAGCAGCTTGACAGGGACCTACGAGCAGTACTTC.

The chain carries TRBV7-9 and TRBJ1-2; D gene ambiguous. The V and J ends lost 4 bases and 12 bases respectively, with 12 bases between them. The CDR3 has 11 residues. CDR1 SEHNR and CDR2 FQNEAQ come from the germline V gene (reference sequence). The CDR3 DNA is TGTGCCAGCAGCTCCATGAACCCTGACACCTTC. Its translation: CASSSMNPDTF.